Shown below are 6 T cell receptor beta chains from a single sample sequenced in a study of blood T cell repertoires in COVID-19. Generated by immunoSEQ multiplex PCR, the TCRdb table keeps only in-frame clones and is missing some. The profile shows about 270,000 clones, about 83% of them singletons. The sample taken for sequencing was peripheral blood. Receptors originate from a man at least 80 years old with acute or convalescent COVID-19.

The sample holds one count of this clone. DNA for the CDR3: TGTGCCAGCAGCTCCCTGCATAGCGGACTTACCAATGAGCAGTTCTTC. This gives the protein CASSSLHSGLTNEQFF. The genes are TRBV11-2 and TRBJ2-1, with D perhaps matching TRBD2 (6 bases). The CDR3 extends over 16 amino acids. Deletions cut 4 bases from V and 6 bases from J, with 19 bases between. CDR1 and CDR2 from the germline V gene are SGHAT and FQNNGV.

CDR3 sequence (DNA): TGTGCCAGCAACTTAGCGGGACCTACCTCTTACGAGCAGTACTTC. Translated: CASNLAGPTSYEQYF. The V and J genes are TRBV28 and TRBJ2-7, with 8 bases aligning to TRBD2. The J segment lost 4 bases and the V segment lost 7 bases, leaving 12 bases of the junction unmatched. The CDR3 extends over 15 amino acids. Germline V CDR1 and CDR2: MDHEN, SYDVKM.

This chain joins TRBV28 and TRBJ1-1; 8 bases agree with TRBD1. This CDR3 is built from 13 residues. The V gene end was trimmed by 7 bases and the J gene end by 5 bases; junction bases not matched to a gene: 6. In germline, CDR1 is MDHEN, CDR2 SYDVKM. DNA for the CDR3: TGTGCCAGCAAGGTGACAGGGGTAACTGAAGCTTTCTTT. Its translation: CASKVTGVTEAFF.

The V call is TRBV5-1, the J call TRBJ1-3; weak D call: TRBD1 (5 bases). This CDR3 contains 18 residues. The V end was cut by 0 bases, the J end by 4 bases, with 20 bases between. CDR1 SGHRS and CDR2 YFSETQ come from the germline V gene. The CDR3 loop reads CASSLVQAPTSGGNTIYF. The CDR3 nucleotides are TGCGCCAGCAGCTTGGTACAGGCTCCGACCTCAGGGGGAAACACCATATATTTT.

The J gene is TRBJ2-5, the V gene TRBV5-1, with TRBD2 matching over 7 bases. CDR3 length: 15 amino acids. After removal of 0 bases from V and 4 bases from J, the junction contained 6 bases not matched to a gene. Germline loops: CDR1 SGHRS, CDR2 YFSETQ. The CDR3 DNA reads TGCGCCAGCAGCTTGGCCCCTTGGGGGGGAGAGACCCAGTACTTC. It is translated as CASSLAPWGGETQYF.

The rearrangement joins TRBV7-2 to TRBJ2-5; the D gene is possibly TRBD2 (6 bases). The germline CDR1 and CDR2 sequences are SGHTA and FQGNSA. The CDR3 covers 14 residues. Trimming stripped 8 bases from V and 2 bases from J, with 15 bases between. CDR3 sequence reads: CASGRRAGQETQYF. In DNA, the CDR3 is TGTGCCAGCGGCCGGCGGGCGGGGCAAGAGACCCAGTACTTC.